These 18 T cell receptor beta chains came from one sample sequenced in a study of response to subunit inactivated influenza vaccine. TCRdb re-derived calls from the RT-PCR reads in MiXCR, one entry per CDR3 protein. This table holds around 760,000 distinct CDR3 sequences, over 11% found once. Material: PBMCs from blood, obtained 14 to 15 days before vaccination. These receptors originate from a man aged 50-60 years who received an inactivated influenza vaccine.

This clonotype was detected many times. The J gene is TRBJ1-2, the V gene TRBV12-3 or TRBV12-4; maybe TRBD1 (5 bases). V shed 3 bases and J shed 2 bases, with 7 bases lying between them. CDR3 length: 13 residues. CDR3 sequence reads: CASSFRENYGYTF. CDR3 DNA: TGTGCCAGCAGTTTCAGGGAAAACTATGGCTACACCTTC.

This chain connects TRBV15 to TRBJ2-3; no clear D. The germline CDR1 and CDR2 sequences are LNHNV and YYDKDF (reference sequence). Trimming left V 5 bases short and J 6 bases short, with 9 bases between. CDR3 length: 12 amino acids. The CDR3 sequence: CATSPIRDTQYF. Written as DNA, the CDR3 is TGTGCCACCAGCCCCATTCGGGATACGCAGTATTTT.

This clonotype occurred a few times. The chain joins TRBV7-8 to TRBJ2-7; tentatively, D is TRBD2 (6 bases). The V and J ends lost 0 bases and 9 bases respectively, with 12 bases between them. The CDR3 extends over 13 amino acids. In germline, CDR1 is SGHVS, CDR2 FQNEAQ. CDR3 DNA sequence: TGTGCCAGCAGCTTAGCTCGGAGGGAGGTGCAGTACTTC. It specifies CASSLARREVQYF.

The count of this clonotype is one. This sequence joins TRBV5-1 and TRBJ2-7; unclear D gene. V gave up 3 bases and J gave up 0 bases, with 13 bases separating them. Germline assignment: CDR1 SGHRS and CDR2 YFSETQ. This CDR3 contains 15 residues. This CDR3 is CASSSDPPGSYEQYF. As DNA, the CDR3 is TGCGCCAGCAGCTCAGATCCACCAGGCTCCTACGAGCAGTACTTC.

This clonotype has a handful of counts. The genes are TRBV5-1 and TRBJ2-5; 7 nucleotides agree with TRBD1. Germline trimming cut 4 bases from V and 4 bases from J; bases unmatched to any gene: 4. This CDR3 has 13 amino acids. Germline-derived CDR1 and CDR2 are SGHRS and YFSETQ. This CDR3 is CASSTNRGETQYF. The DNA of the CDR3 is TGCGCCAGCAGCACAAACAGGGGAGAGACCCAGTACTTC. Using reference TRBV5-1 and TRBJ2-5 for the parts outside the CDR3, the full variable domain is KAGVTQTPRYLIKTRGQQVTLSCSPISGHRSVSWYQQTPGQGLQFLFEYFSETQRNKGNFPGRFSGRQFSNSRSEMNVSTLELGDSALYLCASSTNRGETQYFGPGTRLLVL.

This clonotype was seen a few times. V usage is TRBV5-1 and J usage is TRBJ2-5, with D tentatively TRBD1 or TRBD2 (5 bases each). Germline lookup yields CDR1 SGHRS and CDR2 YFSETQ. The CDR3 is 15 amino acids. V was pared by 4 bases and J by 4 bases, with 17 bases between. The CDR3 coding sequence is TGCGCCAGCAGCCCTGGTCCGGGACCATCAGAGACCCAGTACTTC. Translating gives CASSPGPGPSETQYF.

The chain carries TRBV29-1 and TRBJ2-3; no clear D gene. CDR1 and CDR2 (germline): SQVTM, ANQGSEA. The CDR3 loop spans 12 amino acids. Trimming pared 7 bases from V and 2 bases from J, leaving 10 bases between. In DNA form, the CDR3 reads TGCAGCGAGACCGTTTTCACAGATACGCAGTATTTT. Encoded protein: CSETVFTDTQYF.

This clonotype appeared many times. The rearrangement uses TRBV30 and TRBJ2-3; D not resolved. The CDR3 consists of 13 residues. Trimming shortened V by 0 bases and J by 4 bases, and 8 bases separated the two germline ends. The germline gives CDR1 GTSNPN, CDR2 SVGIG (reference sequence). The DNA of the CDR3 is TGTGCCTGGAGTGTAACGTTCTCAGATACGCAGTATTTT. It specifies CAWSVTFSDTQYF.

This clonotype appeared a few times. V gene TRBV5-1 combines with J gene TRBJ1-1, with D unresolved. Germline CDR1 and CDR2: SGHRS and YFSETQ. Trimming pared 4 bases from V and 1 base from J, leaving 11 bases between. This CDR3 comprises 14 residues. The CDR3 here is CASSDVRGNTEAFF. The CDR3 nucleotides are TGCGCCAGCAGCGACGTACGGGGGAACACTGAAGCTTTCTTT.

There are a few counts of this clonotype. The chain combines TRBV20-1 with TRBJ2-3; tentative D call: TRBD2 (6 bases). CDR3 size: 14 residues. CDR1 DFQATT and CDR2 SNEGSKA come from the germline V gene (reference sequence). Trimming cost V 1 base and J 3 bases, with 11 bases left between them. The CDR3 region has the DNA TGCAGTGCTAGAGGCGGGGCCTGGACAGATACGCAGTATTTT. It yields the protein CSARGGAWTDTQYF.

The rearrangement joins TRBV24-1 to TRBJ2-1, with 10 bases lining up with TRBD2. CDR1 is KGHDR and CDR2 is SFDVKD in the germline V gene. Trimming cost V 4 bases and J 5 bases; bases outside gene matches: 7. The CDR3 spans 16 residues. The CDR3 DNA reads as TGTGCCACCAGTGACACCGGGACTAGCGCCAACAATGAGCAGTTCTTC. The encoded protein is CATSDTGTSANNEQFF.

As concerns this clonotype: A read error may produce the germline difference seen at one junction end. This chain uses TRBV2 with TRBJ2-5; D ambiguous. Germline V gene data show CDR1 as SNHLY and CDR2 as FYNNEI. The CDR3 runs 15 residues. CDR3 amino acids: CTSSEALSPRETQYF. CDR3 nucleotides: TGTACCAGCAGTGAAGCGCTTAGCCCGAGGGAGACCCAGTACTTC.

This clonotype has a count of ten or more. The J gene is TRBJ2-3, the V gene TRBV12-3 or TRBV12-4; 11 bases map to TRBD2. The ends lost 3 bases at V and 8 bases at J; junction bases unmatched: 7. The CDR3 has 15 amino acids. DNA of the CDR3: TGTGCCAGCAGTTTCGTAGCGGGAGGGCCGGTTACGCAGTATTTT. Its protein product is CASSFVAGGPVTQYF.

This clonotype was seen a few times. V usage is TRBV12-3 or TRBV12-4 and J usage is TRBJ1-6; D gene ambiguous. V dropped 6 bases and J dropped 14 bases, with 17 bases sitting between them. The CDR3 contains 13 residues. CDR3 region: CASRGSVSRSLHF. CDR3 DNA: TGTGCCAGCAGGGGGTCAGTAAGTCGGTCCCTCCACTTT.

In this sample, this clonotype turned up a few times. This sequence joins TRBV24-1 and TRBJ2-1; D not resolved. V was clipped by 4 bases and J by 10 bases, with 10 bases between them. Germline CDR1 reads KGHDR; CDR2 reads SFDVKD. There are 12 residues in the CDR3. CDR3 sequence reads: CATSEPTAEQFF. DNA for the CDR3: TGTGCCACCAGTGAGCCAACAGCAGAGCAGTTCTTC.

The DNA of the CDR3 is TGTGCCAGCAGTTGGGGTATCGGCAGGGCGGTCGGGGAGCTGTTTTTT. The encoded protein is CASSWGIGRAVGELFF. The J gene is TRBJ2-2, the V gene TRBV12-3 or TRBV12-4; maybe TRBD1 (5 bases). This CDR3 is 16 amino acids long. Trimming removed 4 bases at V and 7 bases at J, with 19 bases between.

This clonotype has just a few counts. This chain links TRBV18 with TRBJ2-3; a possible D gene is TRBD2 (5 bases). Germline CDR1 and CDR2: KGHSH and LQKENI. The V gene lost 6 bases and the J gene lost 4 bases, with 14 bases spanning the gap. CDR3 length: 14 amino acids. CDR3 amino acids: CASSPTSGADTQYF. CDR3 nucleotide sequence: TGTGCCAGCTCTCCTACGAGCGGTGCAGATACGCAGTATTTT.

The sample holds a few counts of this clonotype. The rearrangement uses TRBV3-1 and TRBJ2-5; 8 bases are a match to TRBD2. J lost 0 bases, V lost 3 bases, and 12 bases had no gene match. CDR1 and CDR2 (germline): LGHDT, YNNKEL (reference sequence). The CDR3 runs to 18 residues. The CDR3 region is CASSQRGTRDPYQETQYF. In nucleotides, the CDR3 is TGTGCCAGCAGCCAGAGAGGGACTAGGGACCCGTACCAAGAGACCCAGTACTTC.